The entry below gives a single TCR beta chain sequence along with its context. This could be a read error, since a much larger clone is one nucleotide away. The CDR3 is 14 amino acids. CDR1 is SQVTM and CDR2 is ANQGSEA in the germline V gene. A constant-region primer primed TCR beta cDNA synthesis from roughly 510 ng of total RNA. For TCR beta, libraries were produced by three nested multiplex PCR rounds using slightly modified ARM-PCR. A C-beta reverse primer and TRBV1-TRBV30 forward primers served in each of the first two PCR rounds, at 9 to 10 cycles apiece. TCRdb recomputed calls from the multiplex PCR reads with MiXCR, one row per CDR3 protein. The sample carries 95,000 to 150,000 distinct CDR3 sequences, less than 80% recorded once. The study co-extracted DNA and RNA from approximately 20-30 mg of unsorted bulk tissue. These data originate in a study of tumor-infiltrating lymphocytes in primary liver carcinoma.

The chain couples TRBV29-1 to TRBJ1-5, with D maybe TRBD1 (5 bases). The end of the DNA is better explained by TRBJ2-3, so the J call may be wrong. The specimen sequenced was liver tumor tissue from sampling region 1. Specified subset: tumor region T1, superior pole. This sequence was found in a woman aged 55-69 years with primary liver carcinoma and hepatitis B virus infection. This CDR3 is CSVAETDSNQPQYF. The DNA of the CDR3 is TGCAGCGTTGCCGAGACAGATAGCAATCAGCCCCAGTATTTT.